The T cell receptor beta chain under discussion was sequenced for a study of T cell changes during pregnancy in multiple sclerosis. Germline assignment: CDR1 SGHTA and CDR2 FQGNSA. Trimming left V 0 bases short and J 4 bases short, with 15 bases between. The CDR3 covers 16 residues. Measured with immunoSEQ multiplex PCR; TCRdb has only the in-frame clones, and not every one. Of under 40,000 clones in the sample, 85% to 95% were seen once. The clonotype originates from a female donor in good health, enrolled as a control in a pregnancy study. The V and J genes are TRBV7-2 and TRBJ1-2, with D possibly TRBD1 on 5 matching bases. The sequenced sample was CD4+ T cells from peripheral blood mononuclear cells, obtained in the third trimester of pregnancy. CDR3 sequence reads: CASSLARGIGLYGYTF. The CDR3, as DNA: TGTGCCAGCAGCTTAGCGCGGGGGATCGGGCTCTATGGCTACACCTTC.